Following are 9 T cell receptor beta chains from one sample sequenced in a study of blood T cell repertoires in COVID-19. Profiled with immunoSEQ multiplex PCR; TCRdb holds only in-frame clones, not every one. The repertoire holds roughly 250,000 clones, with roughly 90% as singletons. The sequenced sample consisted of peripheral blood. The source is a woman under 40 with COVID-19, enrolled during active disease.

CDR3 nucleotides: TGCGCCAGCAGTCTGCTACAGGGACGTGGAAACACCATATATTTT. The encoded protein is CASSLLQGRGNTIYF. The J gene is TRBJ1-3, the V gene TRBV23-1; a possible D gene is TRBD1 (6 bases). TRBV23-1 is recorded as an ORF, its role being uncertain. This CDR3 is built from 15 residues. V was trimmed by 4 bases and J by 3 bases, leaving 13 bases between them.

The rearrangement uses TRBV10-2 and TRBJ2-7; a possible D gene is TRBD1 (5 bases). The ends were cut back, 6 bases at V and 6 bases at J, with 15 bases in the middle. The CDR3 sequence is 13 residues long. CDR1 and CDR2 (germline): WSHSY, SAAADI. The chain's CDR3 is CASRGSGPAEQYF. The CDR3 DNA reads TGCGCCAGCAGGGGGTCAGGGCCTGCCGAGCAGTACTTC.

The CDR3 spells CASGLGGWSPLHF. DNA for the CDR3: TGTGCTAGTGGTTTAGGGGGTTGGTCACCCCTCCACTTT. The rearrangement joins TRBV12-5 to TRBJ1-6; weak D call: TRBD1 (6 bases). V lost 3 bases to trimming and J lost 10 bases, with 10 bases between them. This CDR3 contains 13 residues. The germline gives CDR1 LGHNT, CDR2 FRNRAP.

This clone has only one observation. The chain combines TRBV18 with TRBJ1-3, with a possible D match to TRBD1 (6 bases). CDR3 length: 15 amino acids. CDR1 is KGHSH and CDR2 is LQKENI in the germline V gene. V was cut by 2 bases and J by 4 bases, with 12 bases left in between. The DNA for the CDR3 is TGTGCCAGCTCACCAATCAGGGGAACAGGAAACACCATATATTTT. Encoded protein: CASSPIRGTGNTIYF. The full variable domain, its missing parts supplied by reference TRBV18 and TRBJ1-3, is NAGVMQNPRHLVRRRGQEARLRCSPMKGHSHVYWYRQLPEEGLKFMVYLQKENIIDESGMPKERFSAEFPKEGPSILRIQQVVRGDSAAYFCASSPIRGTGNTIYFGEGSWLTVV.

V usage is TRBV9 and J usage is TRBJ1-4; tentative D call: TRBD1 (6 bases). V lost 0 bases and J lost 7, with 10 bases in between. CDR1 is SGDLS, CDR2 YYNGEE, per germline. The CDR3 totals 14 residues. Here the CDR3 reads CASSVEAGAEKLFF. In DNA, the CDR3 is TGTGCCAGCAGCGTAGAGGCAGGGGCTGAAAAACTGTTTTTT.

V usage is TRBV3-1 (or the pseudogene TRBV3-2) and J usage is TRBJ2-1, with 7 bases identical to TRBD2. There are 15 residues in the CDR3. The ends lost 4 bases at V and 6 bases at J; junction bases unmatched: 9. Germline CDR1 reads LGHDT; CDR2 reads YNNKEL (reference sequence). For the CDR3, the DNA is TGTGCCAGCAGCCTGCGGACTAGAGCGTTCAATGAGCAGTTCTTC. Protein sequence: CASSLRTRAFNEQFF.

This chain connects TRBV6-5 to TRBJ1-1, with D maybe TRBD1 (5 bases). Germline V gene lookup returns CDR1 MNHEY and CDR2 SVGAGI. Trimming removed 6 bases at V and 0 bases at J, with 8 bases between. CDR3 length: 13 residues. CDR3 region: CASSLTVNTEAFF. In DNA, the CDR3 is TGTGCCAGCAGCCTGACAGTGAACACTGAAGCTTTCTTT.

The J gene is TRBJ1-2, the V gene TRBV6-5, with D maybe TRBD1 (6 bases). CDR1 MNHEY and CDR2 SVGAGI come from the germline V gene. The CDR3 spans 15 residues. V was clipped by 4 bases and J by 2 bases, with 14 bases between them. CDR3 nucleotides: TGTGCCAGCAGTTTGATTCCAGGGGCGAACTATGGCTACACCTTC. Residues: CASSLIPGANYGYTF.

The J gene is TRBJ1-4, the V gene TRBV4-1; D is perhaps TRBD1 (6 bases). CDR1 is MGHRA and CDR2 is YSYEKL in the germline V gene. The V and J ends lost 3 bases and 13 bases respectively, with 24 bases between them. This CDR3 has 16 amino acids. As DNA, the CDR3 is TGCGCCAGCAGCCAGATGCTAAACAGGGAATCTAGGGGACTGTTTTTT. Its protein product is CASSQMLNRESRGLFF.